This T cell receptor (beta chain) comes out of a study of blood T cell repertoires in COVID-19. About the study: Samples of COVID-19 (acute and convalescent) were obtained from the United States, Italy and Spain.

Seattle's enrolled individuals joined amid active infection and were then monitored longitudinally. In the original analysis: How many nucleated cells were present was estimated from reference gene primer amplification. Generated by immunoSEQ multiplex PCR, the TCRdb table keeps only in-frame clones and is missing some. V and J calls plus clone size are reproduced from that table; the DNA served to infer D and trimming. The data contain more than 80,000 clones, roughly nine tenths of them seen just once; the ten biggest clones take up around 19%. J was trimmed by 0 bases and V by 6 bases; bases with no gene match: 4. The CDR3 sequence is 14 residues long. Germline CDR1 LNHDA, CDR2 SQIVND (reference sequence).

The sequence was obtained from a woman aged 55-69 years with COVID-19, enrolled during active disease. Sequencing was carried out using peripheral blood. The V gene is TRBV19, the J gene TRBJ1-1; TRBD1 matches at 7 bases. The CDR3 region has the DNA TGTGCCAGTAGAGAGGGACAGCTGAACACTGAAGCTTTCTTT. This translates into CASREGQLNTEAFF.